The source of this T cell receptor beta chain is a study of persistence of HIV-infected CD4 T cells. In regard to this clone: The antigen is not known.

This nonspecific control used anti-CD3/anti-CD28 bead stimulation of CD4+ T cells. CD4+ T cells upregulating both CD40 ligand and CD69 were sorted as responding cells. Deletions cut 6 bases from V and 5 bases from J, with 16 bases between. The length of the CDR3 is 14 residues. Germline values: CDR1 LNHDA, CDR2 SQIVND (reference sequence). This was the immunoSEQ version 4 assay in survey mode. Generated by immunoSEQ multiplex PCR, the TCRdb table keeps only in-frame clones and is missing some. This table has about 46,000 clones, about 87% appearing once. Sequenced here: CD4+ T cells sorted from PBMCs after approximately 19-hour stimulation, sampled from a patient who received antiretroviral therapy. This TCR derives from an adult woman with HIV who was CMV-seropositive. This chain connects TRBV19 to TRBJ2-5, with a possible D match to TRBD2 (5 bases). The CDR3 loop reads CASSLTSLPETQYF. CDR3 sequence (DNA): TGTGCCAGTAGCCTTACTAGTCTACCCGAGACCCAGTACTTC. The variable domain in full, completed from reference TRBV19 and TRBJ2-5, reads DGGITQSPKYLFRKEGQNVTLSCEQNLNHDAMYWYRQDPGQGLRLIYYSQIVNDFQKGDIAEGYSVSREKKESFPLTVTSAQKNPTAFYLCASSLTSLPETQYFGPGTRLLVL.